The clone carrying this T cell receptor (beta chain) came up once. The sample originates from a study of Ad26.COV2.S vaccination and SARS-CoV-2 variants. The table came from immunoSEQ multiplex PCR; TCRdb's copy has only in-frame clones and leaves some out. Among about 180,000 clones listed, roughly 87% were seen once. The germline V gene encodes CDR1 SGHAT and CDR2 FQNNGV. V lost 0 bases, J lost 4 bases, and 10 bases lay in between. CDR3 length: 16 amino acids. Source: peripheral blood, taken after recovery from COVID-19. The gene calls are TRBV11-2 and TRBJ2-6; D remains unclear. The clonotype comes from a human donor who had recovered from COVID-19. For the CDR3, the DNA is TGTGCCAGCAGCTTAGAAGAGGTAGGAGGGGCCAACGTCCTGACTTTC. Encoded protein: CASSLEEVGGANVLTF.